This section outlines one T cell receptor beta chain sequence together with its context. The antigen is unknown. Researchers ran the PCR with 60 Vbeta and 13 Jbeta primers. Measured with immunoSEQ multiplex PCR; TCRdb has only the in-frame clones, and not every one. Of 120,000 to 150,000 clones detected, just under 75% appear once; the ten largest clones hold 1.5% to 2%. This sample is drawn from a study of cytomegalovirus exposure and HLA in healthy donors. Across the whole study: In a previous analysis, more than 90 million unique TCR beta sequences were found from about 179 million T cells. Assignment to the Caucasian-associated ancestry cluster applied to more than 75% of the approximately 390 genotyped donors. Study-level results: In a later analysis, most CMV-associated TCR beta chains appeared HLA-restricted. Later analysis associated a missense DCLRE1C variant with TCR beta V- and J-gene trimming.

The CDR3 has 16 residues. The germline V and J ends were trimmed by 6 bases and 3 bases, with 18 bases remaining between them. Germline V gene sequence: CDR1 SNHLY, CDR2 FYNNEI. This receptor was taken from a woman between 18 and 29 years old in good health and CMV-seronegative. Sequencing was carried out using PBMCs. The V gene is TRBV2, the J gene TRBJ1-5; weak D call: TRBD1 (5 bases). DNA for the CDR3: TGTGCCAGCAGCCCCCAGGGTGTCGGATCCAATCAGCCCCAGCATTTT. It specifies CASSPQGVGSNQPQHF.